Presented here are 32 T cell receptor beta chains from one specimen sequenced in a study of cytomegalovirus exposure and HLA in healthy donors. The PCR contained 60 Vbeta and 13 Jbeta primers. Repertoires were generated with immunoSEQ multiplex PCR, while TCRdb's copy carries only in-frame clones and drops some. The profile covers fewer than 200,000 clones, with over 60% appearing a single time and approximately 1.4% taken by the ten largest. What was sequenced was PBMCs. The source is a girl between 10 and 17 years old in good health and CMV-seronegative.

The chain combines TRBV7-6 with TRBJ2-5; tentatively, D is TRBD1 (5 bases). This CDR3 contains 16 residues. The V end was cut by 5 bases, the J end by 1 base, with 17 bases between. CDR1 is SGHVS and CDR2 is FNYEAQ in the germline V gene. CDR3 bases: TGTGCCAGCAGCCCGAACTTGGACACGCTCCAAGAGACCCAGTACTTC. It codes for CASSPNLDTLQETQYF.

This clone was seen a handful of times. This chain uses TRBV6-5 with TRBJ2-1; unclear D gene. The CDR3 extends over 16 amino acids. The germline V gene encodes CDR1 MNHEY and CDR2 SVGAGI. With 0 bases removed from V and 5 bases from J, the gap between germline ends came to 14 bases. CDR3 nucleotides: TGTGCCAGCAGTTACTCTGTCAGAGGCCCCCACAATGAGCAGTTCTTC. Its translation is CASSYSVRGPHNEQFF.

In its sample, this clone was seen once. The gene calls are TRBV10-3 and TRBJ2-1, with 9 nucleotides matching TRBD2. The CDR3 is made up of 16 amino acids. The junction had 4 bases not matched to a gene; V was cut back by 4 bases and J by 0 bases. Per the germline V gene, CDR1 is ENHRY and CDR2 is SYGVKD. The CDR3, as DNA: TGTGCCATCAGTGGAAGGCGGGGGGGCTCCTACAATGAGCAGTTCTTC. Protein sequence: CAISGRRGGSYNEQFF.

V usage is TRBV18 and J usage is TRBJ1-2, with TRBD1 identical over 9 bases. The length of the CDR3 is 15 residues. V was pared by 2 bases and J by 1 base, with 2 bases of the junction left unmatched. Germline lookup yields CDR1 KGHSH and CDR2 LQKENI. This CDR3 reads CASSPGGQGNYGYTF. DNA for the CDR3: TGTGCCAGCTCACCAGGGGGACAGGGTAACTATGGCTACACCTTC.

The V gene is TRBV6-5, the J gene TRBJ1-1, with TRBD1 matching over 8 bases. V lost 5 bases and J lost 5; bases outside the gene matches: 10. This CDR3 has 15 amino acids. CDR1 is MNHEY and CDR2 is SVGAGI in the germline V gene. The CDR3 bases are TGTGCCAGCAGTGTGATGGGACAGGCAGCAACTGAAGCTTTCTTT. This codes for CASSVMGQAATEAFF.

This chain joins TRBV6-1 and TRBJ1-1; D remains ambiguous. V dropped 9 bases and J dropped 6 bases, with 17 bases sitting between them. The CDR3 is 13 amino acids. Germline-derived CDR1 and CDR2 are MNHNS and SASEGT. CDR3: CASLPGRGAEAFF. CDR3 DNA sequence: TGTGCCAGTCTCCCCGGGCGGGGAGCTGAAGCTTTCTTT.

V is TRBV19 and J is TRBJ2-5, with a possible D match to TRBD2 (6 bases). This CDR3 is built from 15 residues. The V end was cut by 5 bases, the J end by 2 bases, with 15 bases between. Per the germline V gene, CDR1 is LNHDA and CDR2 is SQIVND (reference sequence). This chain's CDR3 is CASSAGGIAQETQYF. DNA of the CDR3: TGTGCCAGTAGTGCCGGGGGAATCGCGCAAGAGACCCAGTACTTC.

In DNA, the CDR3 is TGTGCCACCAGCAAGGGGGATAATTCACCCCTCCACTTT. Its translation: CATSKGDNSPLHF. This chain connects TRBV15 to TRBJ1-6; D might be TRBD1 (6 bases). Germline V gene sequence: CDR1 LNHNV, CDR2 YYDKDF (reference sequence). With 4 bases removed from V and 5 bases from J, the gap between germline ends came to 6 bases. This CDR3 comprises 13 residues.

This clone was found a few times. This rearrangement joins TRBV6-1 to TRBJ1-3; TRBD1 might be the D (6 bases). Germline loops: CDR1 MNHNS, CDR2 SASEGT. The ends were cut back, 3 bases at V and 9 bases at J, with 15 bases in the middle. The CDR3 runs to 14 residues. The CDR3 sequence is CASSDQTGRGTIYF. In DNA form, the CDR3 reads TGTGCCAGCAGTGACCAGACAGGCCGAGGCACCATATATTTT.

The J gene is TRBJ1-5, the V gene TRBV6-1; weak D call: TRBD1 (6 bases). Trimming shortened V by 0 bases and J by 3 bases, and 12 bases separated the two germline ends. Germline V gene data show CDR1 as MNHNS and CDR2 as SASEGT. This CDR3 region has 16 residues. CDR3 sequence: CASSEAPRGNNQPQHF. In nucleotides, the CDR3 is TGTGCCAGCAGTGAAGCGCCCAGGGGAAACAATCAGCCCCAGCATTTT.

V gene TRBV2 combines with J gene TRBJ1-3, with a tentative D call TRBD1 (5 bases). The V gene lost 8 bases and the J gene lost 4 bases, with 9 bases spanning the gap. There are 12 residues in the CDR3. The germline V gene encodes CDR1 SNHLY and CDR2 FYNNEI. CDR3 amino acids: CASGRQGNTIYF. DNA for the CDR3: TGTGCCAGCGGGCGACAGGGAAACACCATATATTTT.

V gene TRBV6-5 combines with J gene TRBJ2-7, with 7 nucleotides matching TRBD1. The V gene's germline CDR1 is MNHEY and CDR2 SVGAGI. This CDR3 region has 14 residues. After removal of 6 bases from V and 3 bases from J, the junction contained 8 bases not matched to a gene. The CDR3 sequence: CASRRQGSNYEQYF. The CDR3 DNA reads as TGTGCCAGCAGACGACAGGGCAGCAACTACGAGCAGTACTTC.

This chain uses TRBV19 with TRBJ1-1; D is ambiguous. The CDR3 length is 17 residues. Trimming stripped 0 bases from V and 3 bases from J, with 17 bases between. The germline gives CDR1 LNHDA, CDR2 SQIVND (reference sequence). The CDR3 here is CASSIDVALESDTEAFF. The DNA for the CDR3 is TGTGCCAGTAGTATAGATGTAGCATTGGAATCGGACACTGAAGCTTTCTTT.

V usage is TRBV7-9 and J usage is TRBJ2-5; tentatively, D is TRBD1 (5 bases). The CDR3 runs to 14 residues. V was trimmed by 5 bases and J by 0 bases, leaving 10 bases between them. CDR1 and CDR2 (germline): SEHNR, FQNEAQ (reference sequence). CDR3 sequence (DNA): TGTGCCAGCAGCCAGACAGCGTACCAAGAGACCCAGTACTTC. Its translation: CASSQTAYQETQYF.

With respect to this clone: No DNA is shown, since the ends of the CDR3 on it are uncertain; the CDR3 is the one TCRdb lists. This chain uses TRBV2 with TRBJ1-2; TRBD1, the D gene given by the table, was not confirmed from the DNA. Germline CDR1 is SNHLY and CDR2 is FYNNEI. The CDR3 is 15 amino acids in total, end residues counted. CDR3 in amino acids: CASRWGTGTGGGCTF.

This rearrangement joins TRBV18 to TRBJ2-7; 13 bases line up with TRBD2. The V gene end was trimmed by 4 bases and the J gene end by 3 bases; junction bases not matched to a gene: 3. Germline V CDR1 and CDR2: KGHSH, LQKENI. CDR3 length equals 15 residues. The CDR3 loop is CASSRTSGSYYEQYF. In nucleotides, the CDR3 is TGTGCCAGCTCACGGACTAGCGGGAGCTACTACGAGCAGTACTTC.

The chain recombines TRBV7-9 with TRBJ2-3; D might be TRBD2 (6 bases). CDR1 is SEHNR, CDR2 FQNEAQ, per germline (reference sequence). The CDR3 sequence is 14 residues long. Deletions cut 7 bases from V and 1 base from J, with 12 bases between. For the CDR3, the DNA is TGTGCCAGCAACGGCGGGGTGGGCACAGATACGCAGTATTTT. This codes for CASNGGVGTDTQYF.

This clone showed up just a few times. As DNA, the CDR3 is TGTGCCAGCAGTTACGGGACAGGGGACTACGAGCAGTACTTC. This sequence encodes CASSYGTGDYEQYF. V gene TRBV6-5 combines with J gene TRBJ2-7; 10 bases are shared with TRBD1. Germline-derived CDR1 and CDR2 are MNHEY and SVGAGI. There are 14 residues in the CDR3. The ends lost 2 bases at V and 3 bases at J; junction bases unmatched: 1.

The chain joins TRBV5-1 to TRBJ2-7; perhaps TRBD1 as D (6 bases). The CDR3 is 15 residues long. V was pared by 0 bases and J by 2 bases, with 12 bases between. Germline CDR1 and CDR2: SGHRS and YFSETQ. The CDR3 reads CASSLEQGRTYEQYF. The CDR3 DNA is TGCGCCAGCAGCTTGGAACAGGGTAGAACCTACGAGCAGTACTTC.

The chain links TRBV16 to TRBJ1-5, with 7 bases fitting TRBD1. Losses at the gene ends were 4 bases for V and 1 base for J; bases not matched to a gene: 10. Germline CDR1 and CDR2: KGHSY and FQNENV. This CDR3 has 17 residues. The CDR3 DNA sequence: TGTGCCAGCAGCCCCTTACAGGGGCAGGGAAGCAATCAGCCCCAGCATTTT. Translated, it gives CASSPLQGQGSNQPQHF.

The chain couples TRBV30 to TRBJ2-5; 10 bases match TRBD1. The trim removed 2 bases at V and 4 bases at J, leaving 1 base unmatched. Germline values: CDR1 GTSNPN, CDR2 SVGIG (reference sequence). CDR3 length: 13 residues. CDR3 DNA: TGTGCCTGGAGTAGGGACAGGGGAGAGACCCAGTACTTC. This translates into CAWSRDRGETQYF.

The chain joins TRBV27 to TRBJ2-1, with a weak D call TRBD1 (6 bases). The V gene lost 5 bases and the J gene lost 5 bases, with 13 bases spanning the gap. CDR1 MNHEY and CDR2 SMNVEV come from the germline V gene (reference sequence). CDR3 length: 14 amino acids. CDR3: CASSPGTSHNEQFF. The CDR3 nucleotides are TGTGCCAGCAGTCCGGGGACATCTCACAATGAGCAGTTCTTC.

To note about this clone: One end of the junction varies from germline; a read error may be responsible. The chain combines TRBV7-7 with TRBJ2-7; D gene unclear. The CDR3 length is 13 residues. Looked up from germline, CDR1 is SSHAT and CDR2 is FNYEAQ (reference sequence). CDR3 DNA: TGTGCTAGCAGCTTAGACGGTTCCTACGAGCAGTACTTC. Protein sequence: CASSLDGSYEQYF.

The gene calls are TRBV30 and TRBJ2-5, with 9 bases matching TRBD2. Trimming at V came to 4 bases and at J to 5 bases, leaving 11 bases not matched to a gene. The CDR3 consists of 15 residues. The germline gives CDR1 GTSNPN, CDR2 SVGIG (reference sequence). The CDR3 DNA reads as TGTGCCTGGAAACACCAGCGGGGGGTGGATGAGACCCAGTACTTC. Protein: CAWKHQRGVDETQYF. Complete variable domain (other parts from reference TRBV30 and TRBJ2-5): SQTIHQWPATLVQPVGSPLSLECTVEGTSNPNLYWYRQAAGRGLQLLFYSVGIGQISSEVPQNLSASRPQDRQFILSSKKLLLSDSGFYLCAWKHQRGVDETQYFGPGTRLLVL.

The sample holds a few counts of this clone. The chain recombines TRBV6-1 with TRBJ1-1; a possible D gene is TRBD1 (5 bases). The V gene lost 4 bases and the J gene lost 4 bases, with 16 bases spanning the gap. CDR1 MNHNS and CDR2 SASEGT come from the germline V gene. CDR3 length: 15 residues. The CDR3 region has the DNA TGTGCCAGCAGTGCGCAGGGCCAGATAATCACTGAAGCTTTCTTT. Encoded protein: CASSAQGQIITEAFF.

The V gene is TRBV11-2, the J gene TRBJ1-1; D may be TRBD1 (5 bases). From germline, CDR1 is SGHAT and CDR2 FQNNGV. CDR3 length equals 14 residues. Trimming cost V 5 bases and J 5 bases, with 15 bases left between them. This CDR3 is CASSLTQGKTEAFF. Written as DNA, the CDR3 is TGTGCCAGCAGCCTCACCCAGGGAAAGACTGAAGCTTTCTTT.

The chain links TRBV5-1 to TRBJ1-6; possibly TRBD1 for D (5 bases). The CDR3 has 15 residues. Trimming removed 2 bases at V and 6 bases at J, with 12 bases between. Per the germline V gene, CDR1 is SGHRS and CDR2 is YFSETQ. The CDR3 DNA reads TGCGCCAGCAGCTTAGATGGGGACTCTAATTCACCCCTCCACTTT. Residues: CASSLDGDSNSPLHF.

The V call is TRBV5-1, the J call TRBJ2-7; 7 nucleotides agree with TRBD1. Looked up from germline, CDR1 is SGHRS and CDR2 is YFSETQ. The junction had 9 bases not matched to a gene; V was cut back by 4 bases and J by 2 bases. The CDR3 runs 15 residues. The CDR3 is CASSLGGRLTYEQYF. The CDR3, as DNA: TGCGCCAGCAGCCTAGGGGGCAGACTAACCTACGAGCAGTACTTC.

This clone was seen a handful of times. The V call is TRBV5-1, the J call TRBJ2-5; 11 positions agree with TRBD2. The junction had 6 bases not matched to a gene; V was cut back by 4 bases and J by 4 bases. In germline, CDR1 is SGHRS, CDR2 YFSETQ. This CDR3 contains 15 residues. CDR3: CASSISGGAGETQYF. The CDR3, as DNA: TGCGCCAGCAGCATTAGCGGGGGGGCCGGAGAGACCCAGTACTTC.

The chain links TRBV6-4 to TRBJ1-1; 9 positions agree with TRBD1. In germline, CDR1 is MRHNA, CDR2 SNTAGT. This CDR3 is built from 16 residues. J gave up 11 bases and V 6 bases, and 19 bases lay outside the gene matches. The CDR3 DNA follows: TGTGCCAGCAGCCCCTCAGCGGGACAGGGCATCTTGATTGCTTTCTTT. Amino acids: CASSPSAGQGILIAFF.

This chain joins TRBV18 and TRBJ1-1, with D hard to call. The CDR3 extends over 18 amino acids. Trimming cost V 0 bases and J 6 bases, with 23 bases left between them. CDR1 and CDR2 (germline): KGHSH, LQKENI. CDR3 region: CASSPPAVIQAGTAEAFF. CDR3 in DNA: TGTGCCAGCTCACCACCCGCGGTCATCCAGGCGGGAACGGCTGAAGCTTTCTTT.

There are a few counts of this clone. The chain carries TRBV6-1 and TRBJ2-5; 14 bases line up with TRBD2. After removal of 3 bases from V and 4 bases from J, the junction contained 1 base not matched to a gene. Germline V gives CDR1 MNHNS, CDR2 SASEGT. The CDR3 contains 15 residues. DNA of the CDR3: TGTGCCAGCAGTGAGACTAGCGGGGGGGCAGAGACCCAGTACTTC. Amino acid sequence: CASSETSGGAETQYF.